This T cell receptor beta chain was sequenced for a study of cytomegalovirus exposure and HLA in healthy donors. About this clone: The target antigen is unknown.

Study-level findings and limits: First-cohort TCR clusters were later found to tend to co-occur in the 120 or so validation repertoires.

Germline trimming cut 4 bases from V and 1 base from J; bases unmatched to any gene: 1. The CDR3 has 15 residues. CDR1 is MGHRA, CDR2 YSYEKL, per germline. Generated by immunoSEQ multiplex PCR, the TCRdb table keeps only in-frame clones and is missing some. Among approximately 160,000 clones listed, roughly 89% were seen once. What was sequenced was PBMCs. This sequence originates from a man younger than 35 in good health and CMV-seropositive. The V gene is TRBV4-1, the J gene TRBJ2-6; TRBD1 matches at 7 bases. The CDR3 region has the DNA TGCGCCAGCAGCCCGGGACAGTCTGGGGCCAACGTCCTGACTTTC. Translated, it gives CASSPGQSGANVLTF.